The present TCR beta chain was sequenced within a study of T-cell reconstitution after alpha-beta-depleted transplantation in children. Findings and limits, study-wide: In some patients, recipient T cells and intrathymic progenitors surviving conditioning explained high day-60 diversity. At the one-year point after transplant, T-cell counts and TCRbeta diversity were found to come mostly from T cells that had been newly produced. Reported findings indicate that, about two months after transplant, alpha-beta T cells came from several hundred expanded clones, which were derived from non-depleted graft cells.

Notes on this clonotype: Its specificity is unknown.

With 0 bases clipped from V and 8 bases from J, the junction kept 4 bases outside the gene matches. Germline values: CDR1 WNHNN, CDR2 SYGVQD (reference sequence). CDR3 length equals 14 residues. Library preparation (for TCRbeta) was performed with unique molecular identifiers. TCRdb passed the PCR reads through MiXCR, listing each CDR3 protein once. The table includes 530,000 or so distinct CDR3 sequences, about a quarter detected once. The chain recombines TRBV10-1 with TRBJ2-1, with 7 nucleotides matching TRBD2. This clonotype originated in a boy younger than two with Wiskott-Aldrich syndrome, due to receive a stem cell transplant. Specimen: PBMCs, collected before TCRalphabeta/CD19-depleted stem cell transplant. The CDR3 sequence is CASSESGGVDEQFF. The CDR3 DNA reads TGCGCCAGCAGTGAGTCGGGGGGGGTCGATGAGCAGTTCTTC.